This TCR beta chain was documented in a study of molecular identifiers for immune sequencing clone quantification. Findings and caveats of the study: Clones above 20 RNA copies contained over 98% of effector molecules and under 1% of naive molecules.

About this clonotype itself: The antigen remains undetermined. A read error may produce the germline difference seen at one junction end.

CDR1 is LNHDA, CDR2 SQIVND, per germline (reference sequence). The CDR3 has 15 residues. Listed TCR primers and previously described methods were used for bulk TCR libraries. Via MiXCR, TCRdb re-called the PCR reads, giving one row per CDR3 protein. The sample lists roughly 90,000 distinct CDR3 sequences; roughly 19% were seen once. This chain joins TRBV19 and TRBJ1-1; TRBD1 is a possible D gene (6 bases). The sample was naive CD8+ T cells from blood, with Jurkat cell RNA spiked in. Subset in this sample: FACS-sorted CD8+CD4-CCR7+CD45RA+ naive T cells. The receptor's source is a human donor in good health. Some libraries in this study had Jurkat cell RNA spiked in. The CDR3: CASRIGGQRGTEAFF. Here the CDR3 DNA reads TGTGCCAGTAGAATAGGGGGGCAAAGGGGCACTGAAGCTTTCTTT. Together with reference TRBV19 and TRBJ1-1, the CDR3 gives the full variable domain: DGGITQSPKYLFRKEGQNVTLSCEQNLNHDAMYWYRQDPGQGLRLIYYSQIVNDFQKGDIAEGYSVSREKKESFPLTVTSAQKNPTAFYLCASRIGGQRGTEAFFGQGTRLTVV.